This T cell receptor beta chain was recovered during a study of T cell clonality in common variable immunodeficiency. This clone was seen many times. Its antigen is currently unknown. Read data end 3 residues before the CDR3 end; the end is taken from the germline J gene. General study results and limits: Common variable immunodeficiency TCR beta sequences reportedly had fewer deletions and N-nucleotide insertions.

Method: immunoSEQ multiplex PCR; TCRdb's copy keeps in-frame clones and lacks some. The sample yields 20,000 to 25,000 clones, without any singletons. CDR3 length: 18 residues. The V segment lost 0 bases and the J segment 6 bases; nucleotides outside the gene matches: 11. Germline V gene sequence: CDR1 LGHNA, CDR2 YNFKEQ. The chain joins TRBV4-2 to TRBJ2-2; 9 bases align to TRBD2. This TCR was recovered from a human donor with common variable immunodeficiency. Sequenced sample: peripheral blood mononuclear cells. CDR3: CASSQETGGGALAGELFF. Incomplete CDR3 DNA: TGTGCCAGCAGCCAAGAGACGGGCGGGGGGGCCCTGGCCGGGGAG.